These 15 T cell receptor beta chains were all obtained from the same sample, sequenced in a study of blood T cell repertoires in COVID-19. The method was immunoSEQ multiplex PCR; TCRdb's version includes in-frame clones alone and lacks a portion of them. The data contain about 340,000 clones, about 92% of them singletons. The sample consisted of PBMCs or T cells enriched from blood (not recorded which). These TCRs come from a woman in her twenties or thirties who had recovered from COVID-19.

The genes are TRBV9 and TRBJ2-1; 7 bases match TRBD1. CDR3 length: 15 amino acids. J was trimmed by 7 bases and V by 0 bases; bases with no gene match: 7. CDR1 is SGDLS and CDR2 is YYNGEE in the germline V gene. The CDR3 sequence is CASSVGGGRGNEQFF. DNA for the CDR3: TGTGCCAGCAGCGTAGGAGGGGGCAGGGGGAATGAGCAGTTCTTC.

This clone was seen just once. The sample contains more than one DNA sequence encoding this CDR3. V is TRBV28 and J is TRBJ2-7, with no clear D. V was cut by 5 bases and J by 4 bases, with 6 bases left in between. The V gene's germline CDR1 is MDHEN and CDR2 SYDVKM. The CDR3 covers 11 residues. CDR3 loop: CASSVSYEQYF. DNA for the CDR3: TGTGCCAGCAGTGTCTCGTACGAGCAGTACTTC.

About this clone: This sample also contains other DNA sequences that code for the same CDR3. The CDR3 sequence: CASSLDRANYGYTF. The CDR3 DNA follows: TGTGCCAGCAGCTTGGACAGGGCGAATTATGGCTACACCTTC. This rearrangement joins TRBV7-2 to TRBJ1-2; TRBD1 agrees at 8 bases. This CDR3 has 14 residues. The trim removed 3 bases at V and 5 bases at J, leaving 5 bases unmatched. From germline, CDR1 is SGHTA and CDR2 FQGNSA.

The chain recombines TRBV7-2 with TRBJ2-1; 15 nucleotides match TRBD2. Germline V gene sequence: CDR1 SGHTA, CDR2 FQGNSA. The CDR3 length is 17 residues. J was trimmed by 6 bases and V by 3 bases; bases with no gene match: 6. CDR3 DNA: TGTGCCAGCAGCTTCGGACTAGCGGGGGGGCCTAGCAATGAGCAGTTCTTC. Translated, it gives CASSFGLAGGPSNEQFF.

CDR3: CASSIWLAGGPDEQFF. The CDR3 region has the DNA TGTGCCAGTAGTATATGGCTAGCGGGGGGGCCCGATGAGCAGTTCTTC. The chain links TRBV19 to TRBJ2-1; TRBD2 aligns across 12 bases. J lost 8 bases, V lost 2 bases, and 7 bases had no gene match. The CDR3 consists of 16 residues. Per the germline V gene, CDR1 is LNHDA and CDR2 is SQIVND (reference sequence).

This clone was observed once. The V and J genes are TRBV6-5 and TRBJ1-1, with TRBD1 matching over 8 bases. Trimming at V came to 5 bases and at J to 5 bases, leaving 4 bases not matched to a gene. The CDR3 has 13 residues. Looked up from germline, CDR1 is MNHEY and CDR2 is SVGAGI. As DNA, the CDR3 is TGTGCCAGCAGTCTACAGGGGGGGACTGAAGCTTTCTTT. Translating gives CASSLQGGTEAFF.

The chain uses TRBV6-5 and TRBJ2-1, with 8 bases matching TRBD1. Germline loops: CDR1 MNHEY, CDR2 SVGAGI. V was clipped by 6 bases and J by 3 bases; unmatched bases: 4. The CDR3 length is 14 residues. DNA for the CDR3: TGTGCCAGCAGGACCACAGGGGGCTACAATGAGCAGTTCTTC. This gives the protein CASRTTGGYNEQFF.

Only a few counts were recorded for this clone. The chain couples TRBV2 to TRBJ1-1; D remains ambiguous. The CDR3 runs to 12 residues. Germline V gene data show CDR1 as SNHLY and CDR2 as FYNNEI. V lost 6 bases and J lost 4, with 9 bases in between. In nucleotides, the CDR3 is TGTGCCAGCAGCGCCCCCGGCACTGAAGCTTTCTTT. This translates into CASSAPGTEAFF.

The chain carries TRBV4-2 and TRBJ1-5; no definite D call. The CDR3 loop spans 15 amino acids. The germline V gene has CDR1 LGHNA and CDR2 YNFKEQ. The V gene lost 1 base and the J gene lost 4 bases, with 11 bases spanning the gap. The CDR3 nucleotides are TGTGCCAGCAGCCAAGTCCAGGCGGGGAATCAGCCCCAGCATTTT. Amino acids: CASSQVQAGNQPQHF.

The V call is TRBV29-1, the J call TRBJ2-1; D gene uncertain. Germline CDR1 reads SQVTM; CDR2 reads ANQGSEA. This CDR3 is built from 13 residues. V was cut by 4 bases and J by 3 bases, with 10 bases left in between. The CDR3 spells CSVVAPNYNEQFF. CDR3 nucleotides: TGCAGCGTTGTAGCTCCGAACTACAATGAGCAGTTCTTC.

V and J are TRBV2 and TRBJ1-5, with 10 bases aligning to TRBD1. This CDR3 has 16 amino acids. The germline gives CDR1 SNHLY, CDR2 FYNNEI. Trimming cost V 8 bases and J 4 bases; bases outside gene matches: 11. The CDR3 is CASGPGTGVRNQPQHF. In nucleotides, the CDR3 is TGTGCCAGCGGTCCCGGGACAGGGGTACGGAATCAGCCCCAGCATTTT.

The V gene is TRBV5-5, the J gene TRBJ2-7, with TRBD2 matching 7 bases. Trimming cost V 4 bases and J 5 bases; bases outside gene matches: 6. The V gene's germline CDR1 is SGHKS and CDR2 YYEKEE (reference sequence). This CDR3 contains 13 residues. In DNA, the CDR3 is TGTGCCAGCAGCGGGCGGGGGTCTCACGAGCAGTACTTC. Amino acid sequence: CASSGRGSHEQYF.

For the CDR3, the DNA is TGTGCCAGCAGTTTGGGACAGCCCTACAATGAGCAGTTCTTC. It translates to CASSLGQPYNEQFF. The chain recombines TRBV28 with TRBJ2-1, with 7 bases matching TRBD1. The germline gives CDR1 MDHEN, CDR2 SYDVKM. This CDR3 is built from 14 residues. V gave up 3 bases and J gave up 2 bases; unmatched junction bases: 1.

The V gene is TRBV18, the J gene TRBJ1-2, with D possibly being TRBD1 (6 bases). This CDR3 has 15 residues. Trimming removed 0 bases from V and 4 bases from J, with 12 bases in between. The V gene's germline CDR1 is KGHSH and CDR2 LQKENI. This CDR3 reads CASSPPLGRGYGYTF. CDR3 bases: TGTGCCAGCTCACCACCCCTAGGCAGGGGCTATGGCTACACCTTC.

The gene calls are TRBV3-1 (or the pseudogene TRBV3-2) and TRBJ2-1, with D maybe TRBD1 (6 bases). V gave up 0 bases and J gave up 5 bases, with 17 bases separating them. CDR1 and CDR2 (germline): LGHDT, YNNKEL (reference sequence). This CDR3 is 17 amino acids long. This chain's CDR3 is CASSQDLGTIINNEQFF. The CDR3 bases are TGTGCCAGCAGCCAAGATTTGGGGACAATTATCAACAATGAGCAGTTCTTC.